This is a list of T cell receptor beta chains from one sample in a study of beta chain features in type 1 diabetes. Measured with immunoSEQ multiplex PCR; TCRdb has only the in-frame clones, and not every one. Of about 650,000 clones listed, around an eighth are singletons. Sequencing was done on a sample of naive CD4+ T cells from blood. These receptors were collected from a man between 25 and 39 years old with type 1 diabetes. Both conserved end residues are part of each CDR3. A D gene is named only where the DNA matches it firmly. Clone size appears in some rows only: once, few, many, or a class for an expanded clone.

TRBJ2-5	TRBV7-2	NA	few	CASSLYETQYF	TGTGCCAGCAGCTTATATGAGACCCAGTACTTC
TRBJ1-2	TRBV20-1	NA	NA	CSAPMGGYTF	TGCAGTGCCCCAATGGGTGGCTACACCTTC
TRBJ2-5	TRBV6-5	TRBD1	few	CASSRGRGETQYF	TGTGCCAGCAGCAGGGGGCGAGGAGAGACCCAGTACTTC
TRBJ2-7	TRBV7-9	NA	few	CASSLEYEQYF	TGTGCCAGCAGCTTAGAATACGAGCAGTACTTC
TRBJ2-2	TRBV21-1	NA	NA	CASSKVGTGELFF	TGTGCCAGCAGCAAAGTCGGCACCGGGGAGCTGTTTTTT
TRBJ1-1	TRBV25-1	NA	NA	CASMGRGGTEAFF	TGTGCCAGTATGGGAAGGGGGGGCACTGAAGCTTTCTTT
TRBJ1-5	TRBV2	TRBD1	few	CASSEETGENQPQHF	TGTGCCAGCAGTGAGGAGACAGGGGAGAACCAGCCCCAGCATTTT
TRBJ1-2	TRBV20-1	NA	few	CSARVRDGYTF	TGCAGTGCTAGAGTCCGGGATGGCTACACCTTC
TRBJ1-2	TRBV4-3	NA	NA	CASSQGEGQGLHYGYTF	TGCGCCAGCAGCCAAGGCGAAGGCCAGGGACTACACTATGGCTACACCTTC
TRBJ2-6	TRBV10-3	NA	NA	CAISVGLSGANVLTF	TGTGCCATCAGTGTGGGGCTCTCTGGGGCCAACGTCCTGACTTTC
TRBJ2-2	TRBV2	NA	NA	CASNGQAMNTGELFF	TGTGCCAGCAACGGGCAGGCGATGAACACCGGGGAGCTGTTTTTT
TRBJ2-7	TRBV29-1	TRBD1	few	CSVGTGSYEQYF	TGCAGCGTGGGGACAGGTTCCTACGAGCAGTACTTC
TRBJ2-1	TRBV19	NA	few	CASSMGNEQFF	TGTGCCAGTAGTATGGGTAATGAGCAGTTCTTC
TRBJ2-7	TRBV28	TRBD2	few	CASGRAHEQYF	TGTGCCAGCGGGAGGGCCCACGAGCAGTACTTC
TRBJ1-1	TRBV25-1	NA	NA	CASSEPNTEAFF	TGTGCCAGCAGTGAGCCGAACACTGAAGCTTTCTTT
TRBJ2-7	TRBV7-2	NA	few	CASSPSQGGGLYF	TGTGCCAGCAGCCCGAGCCAGGGGGGCGGTCTGTACTTC
TRBJ1-1	TRBV4-3	NA	few	CASSRRGFGNTEAFF	TGCGCCAGCAGCCGCCGAGGTTTCGGGAACACTGAAGCTTTCTTT
TRBJ1-5	TRBV6-1	NA	few	CASMTGPPPPQHF	TGTGCCAGCATGACAGGACCCCCTCCGCCCCAGCATTTT
TRBJ2-5	TRBV5-1	NA	few	CASSWDSYQETQYF	TGCGCCAGCAGCTGGGATTCGTACCAAGAGACCCAGTACTTC
TRBJ2-7	TRBV20-1	TRBD1	NA	CSAGGGLKQYF	TGCAGTGCAGGGGGCGGGTTAAAGCAGTACTTC
TRBJ1-1	TRBV11-3	TRBD1	NA	CASSLGTGRSTEAFF	TGTGCCAGCAGCTTAGGGACAGGGAGGAGCACTGAAGCTTTCTTT
TRBJ2-3	TRBV11-3	TRBD2	NA	CASSWTSGGPQYF	TGTGCCAGCAGCTGGACTAGCGGGGGGCCACAGTATTTT
TRBJ2-2	TRBV4-1	NA	NA	CASSQDSGTGHYTGELFF	TGCGCCAGCAGCCAAGACAGCGGAACAGGACACTACACCGGGGAGCTGTTTTTT
TRBJ2-7	TRBV29-1	TRBD1	few	CSGSPGQVNEQYF	TGCAGCGGAAGTCCGGGACAGGTGAACGAGCAGTACTTC
TRBJ2-7	TRBV5-4	NA	few	CASSLAIGLTVF	TGTGCCAGCAGCTTGGCGATCGGACTTACCGTCTTC
TRBJ2-1	TRBV7-8	NA	few	CASSQTSEQFF	TGTGCCAGCAGTCAAACGTCTGAGCAGTTCTTC
TRBJ2-5	TRBV28	NA	NA	CATRLGQGPQETQYF	TGTGCCACACGTCTCGGGCAGGGACCCCAAGAGACCCAGTACTTC